One TCR beta chain is described in this entry. The libraries were made with immunoSEQ v3. Sequencing depth was 1.5 million to 2 million read pairs for survey level, roughly 4.5-6 million for deep. Sequencing was performed with immunoSEQ multiplex PCR; in TCRdb, only in-frame clones are kept and a portion is missing. The data show some 20,000 clones, 75% to 80% seen once. This entry belongs to a study of TIL therapy for anti-PD-1-resistant metastatic lung cancer. On the study more broadly: Most patients had lung adenocarcinoma.

The V and J ends lost 3 bases and 0 bases, in that order; junction bases with no gene match: 7. Germline values: CDR1 KGHDR, CDR2 SFDVKD. The CDR3 extends over 18 amino acids. The time point is: pre-treatment sample, taken before nivolumab and TIL therapy. Sequences were derived from blood, sampled at baseline. This clonotype was sampled from a person aged 25 to 85 with non-small cell lung cancer. This sequence joins TRBV24-1 and TRBJ2-2, with TRBD2 matching 9 bases. The CDR3 loop is CATSDQSSGDTNTGELFF. DNA of the CDR3: TGTGCCACCAGTGATCAGTCTAGCGGGGACACGAACACCGGGGAGCTGTTTTTT.